The rows below give T cell receptor beta chains drawn from one sample of a study of metastatic and nonmetastatic thyroid tumors. TCRdb called clones again from the PCR reads with MiXCR. The table shows some 27,000 clones, with about 3.7% occurring only once. Source material: blood. These receptors all come from a male donor with papillary thyroid cancer or a benign thyroid nodule (not recorded which). Some clones in this sample may be carry-over from other donors' samples. The CDR3 runs from the conserved cysteine through the conserved F or W. D genes are given only for firm matches. Size values are once, few and many counts, or a class for expanded clones, and some rows have none.

j_call,cdr3_length,v_call,clone_size,d_call,cdr3_aa,cdr3_nt
TRBJ2-3,16,TRBV27,few,TRBD2,CASSLGLAKNADTQYF,TGTGCCAGCAGTTTAGGACTAGCGAAAAATGCAGATACGCAGTATTTT
TRBJ2-1,15,TRBV9,many,NA,CASSARDFSYNEQFF,TGTGCCAGCAGCGCTAGGGACTTCTCCTACAATGAGCAGTTCTTC
TRBJ1-4,14,TRBV19,many,NA,CASRGGRQNEKLFF,TGTGCCAGTAGGGGGGGCCGCCAGAATGAAAAACTGTTTTTT
TRBJ1-1,15,TRBV15,many,NA,CATSRKNTGIPEAFF,TGTGCCACCAGCAGAAAGAACACGGGGATCCCTGAAGCTTTCTTT
TRBJ2-2,15,TRBV11-2,many,NA,CASSLVPIYTGELFF,TGTGCCAGCAGCTTAGTCCCTATTTACACCGGGGAGCTGTTTTTT
TRBJ2-1,14,TRBV6-1,many,TRBD2,CASRFSGTKDEQFF,TGTGCCAGCAGATTCTCCGGGACTAAGGATGAGCAGTTCTTC
TRBJ2-2,14,TRBV12-3/TRBV12-4,many,NA,CASSFGQSTGELFF,TGTGCCAGCAGTTTCGGGCAGTCCACCGGGGAGCTGTTTTTT
TRBJ2-2,15,TRBV20-1,medium-sized,TRBD2,CSARELAGDTGELFF,TGCAGTGCTAGAGAACTAGCGGGAGACACCGGGGAGCTGTTTTTT
TRBJ2-7,15,TRBV6-1,medium-sized,NA,CASSEDGAAAYEQYF,TGTGCCAGCAGTGAAGATGGGGCCGCCGCCTACGAGCAGTACTTC
TRBJ2-2,13,TRBV28,NA,NA,CASSLWRTGELFF,TGTGCCAGCAGTTTATGGCGCACCGGGGAGCTGTTTTTT
TRBJ2-7,15,TRBV10-1,many,NA,CASSGLSERGYEQYF,TGCGCCAGCAGTGGATTAAGTGAGCGAGGATACGAGCAGTACTTC
TRBJ2-7,20,TRBV6-2/TRBV6-3,few,TRBD1,CASSLGQVEIFWGTKYEQYF,TGTGCCAGCAGTTTGGGACAGGTTGAGATCTTCTGGGGCACCAAATACGAGCAGTACTTC
TRBJ2-2,16,TRBV15,NA,TRBD2,CATSRPLAGETGELFF,TGTGCCACCAGCAGACCATTAGCGGGAGAAACCGGGGAGCTGTTTTTT
TRBJ1-1,15,TRBV6-1,many,TRBD1,CASSRTGGANTEAFF,TGTGCCAGCAGTCGGACAGGGGGCGCGAACACTGAAGCTTTCTTT
TRBJ2-3,13,TRBV20-1,few,NA,CSAPLESTDTQYF,TGCAGTGCACCGCTAGAAAGCACAGATACGCAGTATTTT
TRBJ2-7,12,TRBV28,NA,NA,CASSPRGWEQYF,TGTGCCAGCAGCCCCCGGGGGTGGGAGCAGTACTTC
TRBJ2-3,15,TRBV19,NA,NA,CVSSLSGASQDTQYF,TGTGTCAGTAGTCTCTCCGGGGCGTCTCAGGATACGCAGTATTTT
TRBJ2-7,13,TRBV28,medium-sized,TRBD2,CASRSGGKREQYF,TGTGCCAGCAGATCGGGGGGAAAGAGGGAGCAGTACTTC
TRBJ1-1,17,TRBV2,few,NA,CASSEAVQVGRYTEAFF,TGTGCCAGCAGTGAAGCGGTGCAGGTGGGCAGGTACACTGAAGCTTTCTTT
TRBJ1-1,14,TRBV12-3/TRBV12-4,few,NA,CASILANRNTEAFF,TGTGCCAGCATTTTAGCTAATAGGAACACTGAAGCTTTCTTT
TRBJ2-1,16,TRBV24-1,NA,TRBD2,CATSDHSGSSYNEQFF,TGTGCCACCAGTGACCACAGCGGGAGCAGCTACAATGAGCAGTTCTTC
TRBJ2-7,14,TRBV4-2,NA,NA,CASSQDPSSGEQYF,TGTGCCAGCAGCCAAGACCCCTCCTCTGGGGAGCAGTACTTC
TRBJ2-3,14,TRBV20-1,NA,NA,CSARGGMSTDTQYF,TGCAGTGCTAGGGGTGGCATGAGCACAGATACGCAGTATTTT
TRBJ1-2,15,TRBV6-2/TRBV6-3,many,NA,CASSHSIGANYGYTF,TGTGCAAGCAGTCACTCAATAGGGGCGAATTATGGCTACACCTTC
TRBJ1-1,15,TRBV6-1,few,NA,CASRSLAGVNTEAFF,TGTGCCAGCAGGTCCCTGGCAGGGGTGAACACTGAAGCTTTCTTT
TRBJ2-7,11,TRBV2,medium-sized,NA,CASGRPYEQYF,TGTGCCAGCGGGAGGCCCTACGAGCAGTACTTC